These 9 T cell receptor beta chains were sequenced from one sample in a study of spatial heterogeneity in lung cancer. Time point of the sample: blood at routine non-recurrence follow-up after resection. Via MiXCR, TCRdb re-called the 5' RACE reads, giving one row per CDR3 protein. The sample consists of over 95,000 distinct CDR3 sequences, about a tenth of them appearing once. The sequenced sample was PBMCs, obtained at follow-up. These receptor sequences come from a female donor with early-stage non-small cell lung cancer.

This clonotype was seen more than once but under ten times. The chain recombines TRBV27 with TRBJ1-1; D possibly corresponds to TRBD1 (5 bases). V was trimmed by 3 bases and J by 4 bases, leaving 12 bases between them. Germline V CDR1 and CDR2: MNHEY, SMNVEV (reference sequence). CDR3 length equals 14 residues. CDR3 coding DNA: TGTGCCAGCAGTTTGGGCAGGGCCGCCACTGAAGCTTTCTTT. It specifies CASSLGRAATEAFF.

For this clonotype: A much larger clone lies one base from this, so it may be a read error. The chain links TRBV3-1 to TRBJ1-2; D gene ambiguous. Germline CDR1 and CDR2: LGHDT and YNNKEL (reference sequence). The CDR3 runs 14 residues. DNA for the CDR3: TGTGCCAGCAACCAAGATGAACGATTCTATGGCTACACCTTC. Translation: CASNQDERFYGYTF.

This clonotype has more than one count but fewer than ten. This chain connects TRBV7-2 to TRBJ2-2; unclear D gene. Per the germline V gene, CDR1 is SGHTA and CDR2 is FQGNSA. V lost 1 base, J lost 1 base, and 7 bases lay in between. The CDR3 totals 15 residues. The CDR3, as DNA: TGTGCCAGCAGCTTAGGGAGCTGGAACACCGGGGAGCTGTTTTTT. The encoded protein is CASSLGSWNTGELFF.

This chain uses TRBV19 with TRBJ1-5, with 9 bases identical to TRBD1. CDR1 LNHDA and CDR2 SQIVND come from the germline V gene (reference sequence). V shed 10 bases, J shed 4 bases, and the junction held 8 bases outside the gene matches. The CDR3 runs to 14 residues. The CDR3 spells CATTTGGRNQPQHF. The CDR3 coding sequence is TGTGCCACCACAACAGGGGGCAGAAATCAGCCCCAGCATTTT. Full variable domain (missing parts from reference TRBV19 and TRBJ1-5): DGGITQSPKYLFRKEGQNVTLSCEQNLNHDAMYWYRQDPGQGLRLIYYSQIVNDFQKGDIAEGYSVSREKKESFPLTVTSAQKNPTAFYLCATTTGGRNQPQHFGDGTRLSIL.

The table lists this clonotype with a few counts. The V gene is TRBV5-1, the J gene TRBJ2-5; 7 bases are shared with TRBD1. CDR3 length: 15 amino acids. Germline trimming cut 3 bases from V and 4 bases from J; bases unmatched to any gene: 9. Looked up from germline, CDR1 is SGHRS and CDR2 is YFSETQ. CDR3 DNA: TGCGCCAGCAGCTCGCCGACAGGGTCCGCAGAGACCCAGTACTTC. This encodes CASSSPTGSAETQYF.

The rearrangement uses TRBV20-1 and TRBJ2-7, with D unclear. The CDR3 runs to 13 residues. Germline V gene lookup returns CDR1 DFQATT and CDR2 SNEGSKA (reference sequence). V was cut by 1 base and J by 1 base, with 8 bases left in between. The CDR3 protein is CSARGGLSYEQYF. The CDR3 coding sequence is TGCAGTGCTAGAGGAGGTCTTTCCTACGAGCAGTACTTC.

The CDR3: CASRPNTGTSGRGSTDTQYF. The CDR3 nucleotides are TGTGCCAGCAGACCGAATACCGGGACTAGCGGGAGAGGGAGCACAGATACGCAGTATTTT. The chain employs TRBV12-3 or TRBV12-4 and TRBJ2-3, with 14 bases identical to TRBD2. The J segment lost 0 bases and the V segment lost 6 bases, leaving 14 bases of the junction unmatched. The CDR3 sequence is 20 residues long.

This clonotype was seen only a few times. The V gene is TRBV25-1, the J gene TRBJ1-3, with D uncertain. The V gene's germline CDR1 is MGHDK and CDR2 SYGVNS. The CDR3 length is 13 residues. V lost 1 base and J 3 bases, leaving 4 bases between the germline ends. Here the CDR3 reads CASSEFVGNTIYF. Here the CDR3 DNA reads TGTGCCAGCAGTGAATTCGTTGGAAACACCATATATTTT.

This clonotype was counted ten times or more. The chain carries TRBV14 and TRBJ2-4, with TRBD1 as a possible D gene (5 bases). Trimming cost V 2 bases and J 2 bases, with 10 bases left between them. Per the germline V gene, CDR1 is SGHDN and CDR2 is FVKESK. The CDR3 consists of 15 residues. CDR3 residues: CASSQRGRSKNIQYF. DNA of the CDR3: TGTGCCAGCAGCCAAAGGGGCAGATCCAAAAACATTCAGTACTTC.